These T cell receptor beta chains were read from a single sample in a study of spatial heterogeneity in lung cancer. TCRdb used MiXCR to reprocess the 5' RACE reads, holding one entry per CDR3 protein. This sample has roughly 29,000 distinct CDR3 sequences, with approximately 5.9% found just once. The starting material was PBMCs, obtained at follow-up. Receptor source: a female donor with early-stage non-small cell lung cancer. The CDR3 runs from the conserved cysteine through the conserved F or W. D genes are given only for firm matches. Expanded clones are given a class, and other clones once, few, many or no size at all.

j_call cdr3_length clone_size d_call v_call cdr3_nt cdr3_aa
TRBJ2-7 14 NA NA TRBV11-2 TGTGCCAGCAGCTTAGCGGCTGTGAGGTACGAGCAGTACTTC CASSLAAVRYEQYF
TRBJ2-3 15 many TRBD1 TRBV28 TGTGCCAGCAGTCCCGAAGGACAGGGGACAGATACGCAGTATTTT CASSPEGQGTDTQYF
TRBJ2-3 16 NA TRBD1 TRBV11-3 TGTGCCAGCAGCACCGGACAGGGCCTTGGCACAGATACGCAGTATTTT CASSTGQGLGTDTQYF
TRBJ2-5 14 many NA TRBV6-1 TGTGCCAGCAGGCCCGACAGGATTCAAGAGACCCAGTACTTC CASRPDRIQETQYF
TRBJ2-3 14 many NA TRBV25-1 TGTGCCAGCAGTGTTGGACATACCACAGATACGCAGTATTTT CASSVGHTTDTQYF
TRBJ2-3 14 many NA TRBV7-3 TGTGCCAGCAGCCCAAGGACAGGCACAGATACGCAGTATTTT CASSPRTGTDTQYF
TRBJ2-3 14 many NA TRBV19 TGTGCCAGTAGTATTAACGGCCGGGGAGATACGCAGTATTTT CASSINGRGDTQYF
TRBJ2-7 12 many NA TRBV10-3 TGTGCCATCAGTGACTACAGAGGAGAGCAGTACTTC CAISDYRGEQYF
TRBJ2-3 16 many TRBD2 TRBV7-9 TGTGCCAGCAGCTTATTGGTAGCGGGGCGGAGAGATACGCAGTATTTT CASSLLVAGRRDTQYF
TRBJ2-5 15 many TRBD2 TRBV7-2 TGTGCCAGCAGCACAGGGACTAGCGGGGGGGTGGCCCAGTACTTC CASSTGTSGGVAQYF
TRBJ2-7 14 few TRBD1 TRBV20-1 TGCAGTGCTAGAACCACCGGGACAGCAAACGAGCAGTACTTC CSARTTGTANEQYF
TRBJ1-2 14 many NA TRBV28 TGTGCCAGCAGCTCCAGGTGGGCCAACTATGGCTACACCTTC CASSSRWANYGYTF
TRBJ2-5 16 many TRBD2 TRBV12-5 TGTGCTAGTGGTTTGACGACTAGCGGACTCCAAGAGACCCAGTACTTC CASGLTTSGLQETQYF
TRBJ2-7 11 many NA TRBV10-3 TGTGCCATCAGTGAGGGCCTCGAGCAGTACTTC CAISEGLEQYF
TRBJ1-1 15 few TRBD1 TRBV6-2/TRBV6-3 TGTGCCAGCAGTTACCCTGGGACAGGGTATTTTGAAGCTTTCTTT CASSYPGTGYFEAFF
TRBJ2-2 17 NA TRBD1 TRBV24-1 TGTGCCACCAGTTCTCAGGGGGATCCCGCGAACACCGGGGAGCTGTTTTTT CATSSQGDPANTGELFF
TRBJ1-2 12 many NA TRBV28 TGTGCCAGCAGTCGCCCCCAAGGGGGCTACACCTTC CASSRPQGGYTF
TRBJ1-3 14 many TRBD1 TRBV6-5 TGTGCCAGCAGCCTGGACAGGGCTGGAAACACCATATATTTT CASSLDRAGNTIYF
TRBJ2-7 15 many NA TRBV28 TGTGCCAGCAGTCCCCTCGGACAGAGAACCTACGAGCAGTACTTC CASSPLGQRTYEQYF
TRBJ2-6 16 many TRBD2 TRBV7-2 TGTGCCAGCAGCTTCCGGGGGGGCTCTGGGGCCAACGTCCTGACTTTC CASSFRGGSGANVLTF
TRBJ1-6 15 NA NA TRBV3-1 TGTGCCAGCAGCCAGGGTCAGGGGTCCCATTCACCCCTCCACTTT CASSQGQGSHSPLHF
TRBJ2-6 18 few TRBD2 TRBV2 TGTGCCAGCAGTGCCCTAGCGGGAGGGCCTACTGGGGCCAACGTCCTGACTTTC CASSALAGGPTGANVLTF
TRBJ2-3 16 many TRBD2 TRBV9 TGTGCCAGCAGCGAGCGACTAGCGGGAAGCACAGATACGCAGTATTTT CASSERLAGSTDTQYF
TRBJ2-7 13 few TRBD2 TRBV7-2 TGTGCCAGCAGCCCGGGACTAGCGGGAGTACTGTACTTC CASSPGLAGVLYF
TRBJ1-1 14 many NA TRBV10-3 TGTGCCATCAGTGTCGGGACATCCAACACTGAAGCTTTCTTT CAISVGTSNTEAFF
TRBJ2-7 12 few NA TRBV20-1 TGCAGTGCTACTAGCGCCAACTACGAGCAGTACTTC CSATSANYEQYF
TRBJ1-5 15 NA TRBD1 TRBV20-1 TGCAGTGCTAGAGATATCTGGGACAGTGGACAGCCCCAGCATTTT CSARDIWDSGQPQHF
TRBJ2-4 15 many TRBD1 TRBV24-1 TGTGCCACCAGTGATCCCGACAGGGGGCTGCACATTCAGTACTTC CATSDPDRGLHIQYF
TRBJ1-5 15 many NA TRBV6-1 TGTGCCAGCAGTCCCCTCAGGAATAGCAATCAGCCCCAGCATTTT CASSPLRNSNQPQHF
TRBJ1-5 13 NA NA TRBV7-8 TGTGCCAGCAGCCCCCCAGGGAGCCAGCCCCAGCATTTT CASSPPGSQPQHF
TRBJ2-3 18 many TRBD2 TRBV24-1 TGTGCCACCAGTGATTTGACCCCATCTAGCGGGAGTCCAGATACGCAGTATTTT CATSDLTPSSGSPDTQYF
TRBJ2-2 14 many NA TRBV20-1 TGCAGTGCTAGAGATTTCCAGAACACCGGGGAGCTGTTTTTT CSARDFQNTGELFF
TRBJ2-2 18 many TRBD2 TRBV5-1 TGCGCCAGCAGGCCGGGACTAGCGGGAGCTACTGGCACCGGGGAGCTGTTTTTT CASRPGLAGATGTGELFF
TRBJ2-3 15 many TRBD1 TRBV2 TGTGCCAGCAGTGTCGACAGGGGCGACGCAGATACGCAGTATTTT CASSVDRGDADTQYF
TRBJ2-1 16 NA TRBD2 TRBV7-6 TGTGCCAGCAGCTTAGCGGGACTAGCGGGAGGGAATGAGCAGTTCTTC CASSLAGLAGGNEQFF
TRBJ1-4 12 many NA TRBV7-9 TGTGCCAGCAGCTTGACAAGAGAAAAACTGTTTTTT CASSLTREKLFF
TRBJ1-3 11 few NA TRBV12-3/TRBV12-4 TGTGCCAGCAGTTTAAGAGTTGGGGTATATTTT CASSLRVGVYF
TRBJ2-3 13 few NA TRBV7-9 TGTGCCAGCAGCTTAGAGTCTGGAGATACGCAGTATTTT CASSLESGDTQYF
TRBJ2-1 15 many TRBD1 TRBV29-1 TGCAGCGTGAAAGGGACAGATCACTCCTACAATGAGCAGTTCTTC CSVKGTDHSYNEQFF
TRBJ2-3 14 few NA TRBV29-1 TGCAGCGCCTCGGGCAGGGCGGCCACAGATACGCAGTATTTT CSASGRAATDTQYF
TRBJ1-2 11 many NA TRBV6-2/TRBV6-3 TGTGCCAGCAACGATGGCTATGGCTACACCTTC CASNDGYGYTF
TRBJ2-1 15 many TRBD1 TRBV28 TGTGCCAGCAGGGCAGGACAGGGAAACTACAATGAGCAGTTCTTC CASRAGQGNYNEQFF
TRBJ2-7 14 many TRBD2 TRBV12-3/TRBV12-4 TGTGCCAGCAGTACTAGCGGGGGGGTCTACGAGCAGTACTTC CASSTSGGVYEQYF
TRBJ2-7 13 few NA TRBV20-1 TGCAGTGCTATTATCAGGAGCTCCTACGAGCAGTACTTC CSAIIRSSYEQYF
TRBJ2-2 19 many NA TRBV4-2 TGTGCCAGCAGCCAAGACCGCCGATGGGACAACGGACGCACCGGGGAGCTGTTTTTT CASSQDRRWDNGRTGELFF
TRBJ2-1 17 NA TRBD2 TRBV10-3 TGTGCCATCACCGCGAGACTAGCGGGGGAATCCTACAATGAGCAGTTCTTC CAITARLAGESYNEQFF
TRBJ2-1 12 many TRBD2 TRBV20-1 TGCAGATCTAGCGGGACCTACAATGAGCAGTTCTTC CRSSGTYNEQFF
TRBJ1-2 16 many TRBD1 TRBV6-2/TRBV6-3 TGTGCCAGCAGTTACCAAACCGACAGGGTCGGCTATGGCTACACCTTC CASSYQTDRVGYGYTF
TRBJ2-3 16 many NA TRBV28 TGTGCCAGCAGTCCTGGATTGGGCAAGGGCACAGATACGCAGTATTTT CASSPGLGKGTDTQYF
TRBJ2-3 17 many NA TRBV20-1 TGCAGTGCTAGAGCCGTCCTCTTGACCGATAGTGGAGATACGCAGTATTTT CSARAVLLTDSGDTQYF
TRBJ2-3 16 many NA TRBV5-1 TGCGCCAGCAGCTTGAATGGGAGGACTAGCACAGATACGCAGTATTTT CASSLNGRTSTDTQYF
TRBJ2-1 14 many TRBD2 TRBV15 TGTGCCACCAGCGGGGGACTAGAGGTGGGTGAGCAGTTCTTC CATSGGLEVGEQFF
TRBJ1-6 15 many TRBD1 TRBV20-1 TGCAGTGCTAGAGGATACGACAGGGTTAATTCACCCCTCCACTTT CSARGYDRVNSPLHF
TRBJ2-1 13 many NA TRBV4-1 TGCGCCAGCAGCTTGGCGGGGAACAATGAGCAGTTCTTC CASSLAGNNEQFF
TRBJ2-7 14 many NA TRBV7-9 TGTGCCAGCAGCTTAGGTCAGCCTCCCTACGAGCAGTACTTC CASSLGQPPYEQYF
TRBJ1-2 15 many NA TRBV18 TGTGCCAGCTCACCGGCCGGACAAAGAACCTATGGCTACACCTTC CASSPAGQRTYGYTF